Listed below are T cell receptor beta chains from one sample, sequenced in a study of blood T cell repertoires in COVID-19. Profiling relied on immunoSEQ multiplex PCR, and the TCRdb table lists in-frame clones only, not all of them. Seen here are about 11,000 clones, approximately 84% observed once, and the top ten hold approximately 31%. Sequencing was done on a sample of peripheral blood. The receptors derive from a man aged 45-60 years with active COVID-19. Both conserved end residues are part of each CDR3. The D gene is left open where the match is weak. For some rows the clone size is stated as once, few or many, or as a class when expanded; others skip it.

-	-	TRBV5-4	TRBJ2-1	CASSYAGRNEQFF	TGTGCCAGCAGCTATGCGGGTCGGAATGAGCAGTTCTTC
-	-	TRBV12-3/TRBV12-4	TRBJ2-1	CASSLTVSNEQFF	TGTGCCAGCAGTTTAACAGTTAGCAATGAGCAGTTCTTC
-	TRBD1	TRBV4-1	TRBJ2-7	CASHPGTGIYEQYF	TGCGCCAGCCATCCCGGGACAGGGATTTACGAGCAGTACTTC
few	TRBD1	TRBV28	TRBJ1-5	CASSLRWTGLWGQPQHF	TGTGCCAGCAGTTTACGGTGGACAGGGCTTTGGGGCCAGCCCCAGCATTTT
-	-	TRBV5-1	TRBJ2-3	CASSLGPFGRGSYTDTQYF	TGCGCCAGCAGCTTGGGCCCATTTGGGAGAGGGTCCTACACAGATACGCAGTATTTT
-	-	TRBV2	TRBJ1-1	CAKNSANTEAFF	TGTGCCAAAAATAGTGCGAACACTGAAGCTTTCTTT
-	-	TRBV2	TRBJ2-3	CASSEMAGGLSDTQYF	TGTGCCAGCAGTGAAATGGCAGGGGGGTTGAGTGATACGCAGTATTTT
-	TRBD1	TRBV27	TRBJ2-7	CASGQGTSYEQYF	TGTGCCAGTGGACAGGGAACATCCTACGAGCAGTACTTC
medium-sized	TRBD2	TRBV5-4	TRBJ2-1	CASSPWTSLYNEQFF	TGTGCCAGCAGCCCCTGGACTAGTCTCTACAATGAGCAGTTCTTC
-	TRBD1	TRBV7-8	TRBJ2-7	CASSSSGQGEQYF	TGTGCCAGCAGCTCATCGGGACAGGGGGAGCAGTACTTC
-	TRBD1	TRBV5-1	TRBJ1-4	CASTYRGALNEKLFF	TGCGCCAGCACCTACAGGGGCGCCCTTAATGAAAAACTGTTTTTT
-	TRBD2	TRBV7-6	TRBJ2-3	CASSPSGLAASTDTQYF	TGTGCCAGCAGCCCCTCGGGACTAGCTGCTAGCACAGATACGCAGTATTTT
-	-	TRBV2	TRBJ2-5	CASTGKTEQETQYF	TGTGCCAGCACCGGAAAGACAGAGCAAGAGACCCAGTACTTC
once	-	TRBV7-9	TRBJ2-7	CASSRPGGYEQYF	TGTGCCAGCAGCCGCCCCGGGGGCTACGAGCAGTACTTC
once	TRBD1	TRBV12-3/TRBV12-4	TRBJ1-2	CASRDRANYGYTF	TGTGCCAGCAGGGACAGGGCTAACTATGGCTACACCTTC
-	-	TRBV13	TRBJ2-5	CASSPSGEQETQYF	TGTGCCAGCAGCCCATCCGGAGAACAAGAGACCCAGTACTTC
-	TRBD1	TRBV19	TRBJ2-7	CASSIADRGYEQYF	TGTGCCAGTAGTATAGCTGACAGGGGCTACGAGCAGTACTTC
once	TRBD1	TRBV6-6	TRBJ1-2	CASSSPTGENYGYTF	TGTGCCAGCAGTTCCCCGACAGGGGAAAACTATGGCTACACCTTC
-	-	TRBV2	TRBJ2-7	CASSETAGSSYEQYF	TGTGCCAGCAGTGAAACGGCGGGAAGTTCCTACGAGCAGTACTTC
-	TRBD2	TRBV3-1/TRBV3-2	TRBJ2-1	CASSQEHSTGGSSSPKTNNEQFF	TGTGCCAGCAGCCAAGAACATTCAACGGGCGGGAGTTCGTCCCCGAAAACAAACAATGAGCAGTTCTTC
-	-	TRBV10-3	TRBJ2-1	CAIKGGGFEQFF	TGTGCCATCAAGGGGGGAGGGTTTGAGCAGTTCTTC
-	TRBD1	TRBV6-1	TRBJ1-2	CASSDLDRAQVVGTF	TGTGCCAGCAGTGATCTGGACAGGGCCCAGGTGGTTGGTACCTTC
-	-	TRBV27	TRBJ2-4	CASSLSGQGGDIQYF	TGTGCCAGCAGTTTATCGGGCCAGGGGGGAGACATTCAGTACTTC
-	TRBD2	TRBV10-3	TRBJ2-5	CAISEEAGGGETQYF	TGTGCCATCAGTGAAGAAGCGGGAGGAGGTGAGACCCAGTACTTC
once	TRBD1	TRBV5-6	TRBJ2-7	CASSQFGTGKYF	TGTGCCAGCAGCCAGTTCGGGACAGGGAAGTACTTC
-	TRBD1	TRBV13	TRBJ1-1	CASSTLRDRGDGTEAFF	TGTGCCAGCAGCACGCTCCGGGACAGGGGAGACGGCACTGAAGCTTTCTTT
-	TRBD2	TRBV5-5	TRBJ2-7	CASSFSGAYEQYF	TGTGCCAGCAGCTTTAGCGGGGCCTACGAGCAGTACTTC
-	-	TRBV5-4	TRBJ2-7	CASSFGTGDPSYEQYF	TGTGCCAGCAGCTTCGGTACGGGAGATCCCTCCTACGAGCAGTACTTC
-	-	TRBV29-1	TRBJ2-7	CSVEDGHYEQYF	TGCAGCGTTGAAGATGGGCACTACGAGCAGTACTTC
-	TRBD1	TRBV7-9	TRBJ2-7	CASSFETGLYEQYF	TGTGCCAGCAGCTTTGAGACAGGGCTTTACGAGCAGTACTTC
-	TRBD1	TRBV18	TRBJ2-1	CASSRAGQGVSEQFF	TGTGCCAGCTCACGGGCGGGACAGGGCGTGAGTGAGCAGTTCTTC
-	-	TRBV7-2	TRBJ2-7	CASSLSGVYEQYF	TGTGCCAGCAGCTTATCGGGTGTCTACGAGCAGTACTTC
-	TRBD1	TRBV29-1	TRBJ2-5	CSVSGQGMSSQETQYF	TGCAGCGTGTCCGGACAGGGGATGTCCTCGCAAGAGACCCAGTACTTC
-	-	TRBV3-1/TRBV3-2	TRBJ1-5	CASSQLPGTNQPQHF	TGTGCCAGCAGCCAATTGCCAGGGACAAATCAGCCCCAGCATTTT
-	-	TRBV7-2	TRBJ2-1	CASSTRTDSYNEQFF	TGTGCCAGCAGCACCCGGACAGACTCCTACAATGAGCAGTTCTTC
once	TRBD2	TRBV27	TRBJ2-7	CASSFGGGEQYF	TGTGCCAGCAGTTTTGGGGGGGGCGAGCAGTACTTC
-	TRBD2	TRBV27	TRBJ2-7	CASSWASGAHYEQYF	TGTGCCAGCAGTTGGGCTAGCGGAGCCCACTACGAGCAGTACTTC
-	TRBD2	TRBV4-1	TRBJ2-5	CASSQRESELAGAQYF	TGCGCCAGCAGCCAAAGGGAGTCGGAACTAGCGGGGGCCCAGTACTTC
once	-	TRBV5-4	TRBJ2-7	CASSLGGLSYEQYF	TGTGCCAGCAGCTTGGGGGGCCTCTCCTACGAGCAGTACTTC
-	-	TRBV11-3	TRBJ2-3	CASSSQGEGLTDTQYF	TGTGCCAGCAGCTCACAGGGCGAGGGGCTCACAGATACGCAGTATTTT
-	-	TRBV28	TRBJ1-1	CASSMTRVNTEAFF	TGTGCCAGCAGCATGACTCGGGTAAACACTGAAGCTTTCTTT
-	TRBD2	TRBV5-1	TRBJ2-1	CASSVWRLAGVISYNEQFF	TGCGCCAGCAGCGTCTGGAGACTAGCGGGAGTGATATCCTACAATGAGCAGTTCTTC
-	-	TRBV5-1	TRBJ1-4	CASSWGLNEKLFF	TGCGCCAGCAGCTGGGGACTGAATGAAAAACTGTTTTTT
once	TRBD1	TRBV9	TRBJ2-7	CASSAGQGQWEQYF	TGTGCCAGCAGCGCCGGACAGGGGCAGTGGGAGCAGTACTTC
-	-	TRBV19	TRBJ2-5	CASSRRSGETQYF	TGTGCCAGTAGTCGGAGATCTGGGGAGACCCAGTACTTC
-	TRBD2	TRBV9	TRBJ2-3	CASSPTPSGRVDTQYF	TGTGCCAGCAGCCCGACGCCTAGCGGGAGAGTAGATACGCAGTATTTT
few	-	TRBV27	TRBJ2-7	CASSHTVEAEQYF	TGTGCCAGCAGCCACACGGTGGAGGCCGAGCAGTACTTC
-	TRBD1	TRBV4-1	TRBJ2-1	CASSLAWTGLYNEQFF	TGCGCCAGCAGCCTTGCATGGACAGGGCTCTACAATGAGCAGTTCTTC
-	TRBD2	TRBV7-8	TRBJ2-7	CASSDLSGRAEQYF	TGTGCCAGCAGCGACCTTAGCGGGAGGGCCGAGCAGTACTTC
-	-	TRBV7-9	TRBJ2-3	CASSLWQGGRDTQYF	TGTGCCAGCAGCTTATGGCAGGGGGGCAGAGATACGCAGTATTTT
-	-	TRBV9	TRBJ1-5	CASSPSGGGSQPQHF	TGTGCCAGCAGCCCCAGTGGGGGGGGCTCTCAGCCCCAGCATTTT
-	-	TRBV15	TRBJ2-7	CATSRDTGSYEQYF	TGTGCCACCAGCAGAGATACAGGGTCCTACGAGCAGTACTTC
-	-	TRBV9	TRBJ2-7	CASSVGGGDYEQYF	TGTGCCAGCAGCGTAGGAGGGGGAGACTACGAGCAGTACTTC
-	TRBD2	TRBV27	TRBJ2-2	CASSLAGGGTGELFF	TGTGCCAGCAGTTTAGCGGGAGGGGGGACCGGGGAGCTGTTTTTT
-	TRBD1	TRBV29-1	TRBJ1-2	CSVEVGGVQIGTAFGYTF	TGCAGCGTTGAAGTGGGGGGCGTCCAGATTGGGACAGCCTTTGGCTACACCTTC
-	TRBD1	TRBV3-1/TRBV3-2	TRBJ2-5	CASSQLTGVVGPGETQYF	TGTGCCAGCAGCCAATTAACAGGGGTGGTGGGGCCCGGGGAGACCCAGTACTTC
medium-sized	TRBD1	TRBV7-9	TRBJ2-3	CASSLEGQGETDTQYF	TGTGCCAGCAGCTTAGAAGGACAGGGGGAAACAGATACGCAGTATTTT
-	TRBD1	TRBV2	TRBJ2-5	CATNRGQETQYF	TGTGCCACCAACAGGGGTCAAGAGACCCAGTACTTC
-	TRBD1	TRBV6-1	TRBJ2-2	CASSERLGTGKFANTGELFF	TGTGCCAGCAGTGAACGGCTCGGGACAGGAAAGTTCGCGAACACCGGGGAGCTGTTTTTT